Shown below are 15 T cell receptor beta chains from a single sample sequenced in a study of Ad26.COV2.S vaccination and SARS-CoV-2 variants. Documented treatment: over 15 received Ad26.COV2.S at low or high dose, single or two shots; 5 received placebo; per-sample allocation not given. At day 63 after the first vaccine or placebo injection, samples were drawn. TCRdb keeps only in-frame clones here, not all; method: immunoSEQ multiplex PCR. The data hold hundreds of thousands of clones, with 85% to 90% observed a single time. The input for sequencing was peripheral blood, taken in a trial of Ad26.COV2.S vaccine versus placebo. These receptors originate from a person between 18 and 65 years old who received the Ad26.COV2.S COVID-19 vaccine or a placebo.

The sample holds one count of this clone. V is TRBV24-1 and J is TRBJ1-2, with D tentatively TRBD1 (6 bases). Germline CDR1 and CDR2: KGHDR and SFDVKD. The CDR3 has 15 residues. V was trimmed by 0 bases and J by 10 bases, leaving 17 bases between them. This CDR3 is CATSDLSGPGEAYTF. The DNA of the CDR3 is TGTGCCACCAGTGATTTGTCTGGGCCAGGGGAAGCCTACACCTTC.

The V gene is TRBV5-1, the J gene TRBJ1-4; TRBD1 is a possible D gene (6 bases). The CDR3 contains 16 residues. The germline V gene encodes CDR1 SGHRS and CDR2 YFSETQ. Trimming stripped 4 bases from V and 10 bases from J, with 23 bases between. The CDR3 DNA follows: TGCGCCAGCAGCGTATCCGGGACATGGGCGACACGAAAACTGTTTTTT. It yields the protein CASSVSGTWATRKLFF.

V and J are TRBV7-2 and TRBJ2-1; 8 nucleotides match TRBD2. Unmatched junction bases numbered 2, after V lost 5 bases and J lost 5 bases. The CDR3 sequence is 13 residues long. CDR1 SGHTA and CDR2 FQGNSA come from the germline V gene. In nucleotides, the CDR3 is TGTGCCAGCAGCCAGCGGGAGAACAATGAGCAGTTCTTC. Its translation: CASSQRENNEQFF.

The V call is TRBV6-2 or TRBV6-3, the J call TRBJ1-2; TRBD1 might be the D (6 bases). The V gene's germline CDR1 is MNHEY and CDR2 SVGEGT. Trimming shortened V by 6 bases and J by 4 bases, and 12 bases separated the two germline ends. The CDR3 runs to 13 residues. The CDR3, as DNA: TGTGCCAGCAGCAGGGGAGCGGGCTATGGCTACACCTTC. Protein sequence: CASSRGAGYGYTF.

The rearrangement links TRBV6-2 or TRBV6-3 to TRBJ1-5; no reliable D call. The CDR3 is 19 amino acids. Germline V gene lookup returns CDR1 MNHEY and CDR2 SVGEGT. Trimming pared 3 bases from V and 0 bases from J, leaving 21 bases between. The DNA for the CDR3 is TGTGCCAGCAGTTATCTGGTTGGCCGGCAGGAAGGTAGCAATCAGCCCCAGCATTTT. This translates into CASSYLVGRQEGSNQPQHF.

The chain employs TRBV30 and TRBJ2-4, with unresolved D. The CDR3 consists of 11 residues. The germline V gene has CDR1 GTSNPN and CDR2 SVGIG (reference sequence). Between the trimmed V and J ends, which lost 7 bases and 6 bases, there was a span of 10 bases. The CDR3 nucleotides are TGTGCCTATTCCTACGGAAACATTCAGTACTTC. Its protein is CAYSYGNIQYF.

The chain combines TRBV6-5 with TRBJ1-2; TRBD1 matches at 9 bases. CDR1 and CDR2 (germline): MNHEY, SVGAGI. Trimming took 6 bases from V and 7 from J; bases not matched to a gene: 6. The CDR3 is 13 amino acids. The CDR3 nucleotides are TGTGCCAGCAGCACAGGGGGCAGAGTTGGCTACACCTTC. Protein: CASSTGGRVGYTF.

J is TRBJ1-1 and V is TRBV20-1, with D possibly TRBD1 on 5 matching bases. V was trimmed by 0 bases and J by 11 bases, leaving 10 bases between them. CDR1 is DFQATT and CDR2 is SNEGSKA in the germline V gene (reference sequence). This CDR3 is built from 11 residues. CDR3 in DNA: TGCAGTGCTAGAGATAAGGGGATCGCTTTCTTT. It encodes CSARDKGIAFF.

The V gene is TRBV4-2, the J gene TRBJ2-5; D may be TRBD1 (6 bases). CDR1 is LGHNA and CDR2 is YNFKEQ in the germline V gene. Trimming removed 0 bases at V and 4 bases at J, with 9 bases between. This CDR3 has 14 amino acids. CDR3 DNA: TGTGCCAGCAGCCAAGACCAGGGGAGAGAGACCCAGTACTTC. Protein sequence: CASSQDQGRETQYF.

The chain employs TRBV2 and TRBJ1-1; D is possibly TRBD1 (6 bases). The CDR3 is made up of 14 amino acids. With 4 bases removed from V and 5 bases from J, the gap between germline ends came to 14 bases. Germline V gene sequence: CDR1 SNHLY, CDR2 FYNNEI. This CDR3 reads CASSVLGGGTEAFF. The CDR3 region has the DNA TGTGCCAGCAGTGTATTGGGGGGCGGAACTGAAGCTTTCTTT.

This clone has only one observation. V and J are TRBV9 and TRBJ2-1, with D unclear. Germline loops: CDR1 SGDLS, CDR2 YYNGEE. The CDR3 runs to 14 residues. Trimming cost V 0 bases and J 3 bases, with 7 bases left between them. The chain's CDR3 is CASSVGWGYNEQFF. DNA for the CDR3: TGTGCCAGCAGCGTAGGGTGGGGCTACAATGAGCAGTTCTTC.

The rearrangement uses TRBV5-6 and TRBJ2-7; D is unresolved. The CDR3 runs to 14 residues. Germline V CDR1 and CDR2: SGHDT, YYEEEE. The germline V and J ends were trimmed by 6 bases and 1 base, with 14 bases remaining between them. The CDR3 nucleotides are TGTGCCAGCACTACACGCCCGTTTTCCTACGAGCAGTACTTC. Its protein is CASTTRPFSYEQYF. The full variable domain, completed using reference TRBV5-6 and TRBJ2-7, is DAGVTQSPTHLIKTRGQQVTLRCSPKSGHDTVSWYQQALGQGPQFIFQYYEEEERQRGNFPDRFSGHQFPNYSSELNVNALLLGDSALYLCASTTRPFSYEQYFGPGTRLTVT.

This chain links TRBV6-5 with TRBJ1-1; D remains unclear. V lost 6 bases and J 1 base, leaving 15 bases between the germline ends. This CDR3 contains 15 residues. Germline V gene sequence: CDR1 MNHEY, CDR2 SVGAGI. The CDR3 here is CASRVGWFSNTEAFF. CDR3 DNA sequence: TGTGCCAGCAGGGTCGGGTGGTTTTCGAACACTGAAGCTTTCTTT.

This chain joins TRBV2 and TRBJ2-1, with 11 bases matching TRBD1. Germline-derived CDR1 and CDR2 are SNHLY and FYNNEI. Losses at the gene ends were 5 bases for V and 5 bases for J; bases not matched to a gene: 14. The CDR3 is 18 residues long. The CDR3 spells CASSPVDRGRNRHNEQFF. The CDR3 nucleotides read TGTGCCAGCAGTCCAGTGGACAGGGGGCGAAATCGGCACAATGAGCAGTTCTTC.

This chain joins TRBV28 and TRBJ1-2; D possibly corresponds to TRBD1 (5 bases). Germline V CDR1 and CDR2: MDHEN, SYDVKM. Deletions cut 7 bases from V and 1 base from J, with 13 bases between. The CDR3 totals 14 residues. The CDR3 region is CASTSGPNNYGYTF. The CDR3 DNA sequence: TGTGCCAGCACTTCAGGGCCAAATAACTATGGCTACACCTTC.